A single sample gave rise to the 26 T cell receptor beta chains below, sequenced in a study of blood T cell repertoires in COVID-19. TCRdb's table, derived via immunoSEQ multiplex PCR, lists solely in-frame clones and lacks some. The sample has about 100,000 clones, 85% seen once. The source material was peripheral blood. These receptor sequences come from a man in his fifties or sixties with active or convalescent COVID-19.

The chain links TRBV4-1 to TRBJ2-7; weak D call: TRBD1 (5 bases). The CDR3 totals 16 residues. Trimming removed 0 bases at V and 7 bases at J, with 19 bases between. CDR1 MGHRA and CDR2 YSYEKL come from the germline V gene. The CDR3 spells CASSQEALDKSWEQYF. DNA of the CDR3: TGCGCCAGCAGCCAAGAGGCGCTGGACAAGTCTTGGGAGCAGTACTTC.

The rearrangement uses TRBV5-4 and TRBJ1-2; 10 bases align to TRBD1. Germline V CDR1 and CDR2: SGHNT, YYREEE (reference sequence). The CDR3 covers 13 residues. The trim removed 4 bases at V and 4 bases at J, leaving 1 base unmatched. The CDR3 nucleotides are TGTGCCAGCAGCCGGACAGGGGGCTATGGCTACACCTTC. It is translated as CASSRTGGYGYTF. Using reference TRBV5-4 and TRBJ1-2 for the parts outside the CDR3, the full variable domain is ETGVTQSPTHLIKTRGQQVTLRCSSQSGHNTVSWYQQALGQGPQFIFQYYREEENGRGNFPPRFSGLQFPNYSSELNVNALELDDSALYLCASSRTGGYGYTFGSGTRLTVV.

This chain links TRBV7-3 with TRBJ2-5; D might be TRBD2 (5 bases). V shed 5 bases and J shed 1 base, with 8 bases lying between them. Germline V lookup: CDR1 SGHTA, CDR2 FQGTGA. CDR3 length: 13 residues. The CDR3 region has the DNA TGTGCCAGCAGCGGAGGCCCCCAAGAGACCCAGTACTTC. It encodes CASSGGPQETQYF.

The chain has TRBV9 and TRBJ2-1, with D perhaps matching TRBD1 (5 bases). Germline CDR1 and CDR2: SGDLS and YYNGEE. V was pared by 0 bases and J by 6 bases, with 10 bases between. The CDR3 covers 14 residues. The CDR3 reads CASSVGPGSNEQFF. For the CDR3, the DNA is TGTGCCAGCAGCGTAGGTCCAGGGTCCAATGAGCAGTTCTTC. Drawing the rest from reference TRBV9 and TRBJ2-1, the complete variable domain is DSGVTQTPKHLITATGQRVTLRCSPRSGDLSVYWYQQSLDQGLQFLIQYYNGEERAKGNILERFSAQQFPDLHSELNLSSLELGDSALYFCASSVGPGSNEQFFGPGTRLTVL.

This chain links TRBV25-1 with TRBJ1-1, with unresolved D. Trimming pared 3 bases from V and 6 bases from J, leaving 11 bases between. Per germline, CDR1 MGHDK and CDR2 SYGVNS. The CDR3 runs 13 residues. This CDR3 is CASSDIMGPEAFF. Written as DNA, the CDR3 is TGTGCCAGCAGTGACATAATGGGCCCTGAAGCTTTCTTT.

This clone has just one count. Other DNA sequences in the same sample also yield this CDR3. The V and J genes are TRBV24-1 and TRBJ2-3; 8 bases are shared with TRBD1. Germline CDR1 and CDR2: KGHDR and SFDVKD. CDR3 size: 15 residues. V trimming: 2 bases; J trimming: 2 bases; junction bases outside the gene matches: 2. The DNA of the CDR3 is TGTGCCACCAGTGATTGGACAGGGTCCACAGATACGCAGTATTTT. Its translation: CATSDWTGSTDTQYF.

The chain uses TRBV5-4 and TRBJ2-3; D unclear. This CDR3 comprises 14 residues. Germline CDR1 reads SGHNT; CDR2 reads YYREEE (reference sequence). The V end lost 3 bases, the J end lost 2 bases, and 10 bases lay between the germline ends. CDR3 sequence: CASSSIITTDTQYF. The CDR3 DNA is TGTGCCAGCAGCTCTATTATCACCACAGATACGCAGTATTTT.

This chain joins TRBV10-1 and TRBJ2-3; TRBD2 matches at 7 bases. V lost 11 bases, J lost 2 bases, and 4 bases stayed unmatched. The germline gives CDR1 WNHNN, CDR2 SYGVQD (reference sequence). The CDR3 has 12 amino acids. CDR3 in DNA: TGCGCCTCTAGCGGAGACACAGATACGCAGTATTTT. Amino acid sequence: CASSGDTDTQYF.

The chain is built from TRBV12-1 and TRBJ1-3. TRBV12-1 is designated a pseudogene. This CDR3 spans 17 amino acids. The CDR3 region is CASSGSLHGKPGNTIYF. DNA of the CDR3: TGTGCCAGCAGCGGATCCTTACACGGGAAGCCTGGAAACACCATATATTTT.

The gene calls are TRBV6-1 and TRBJ2-3; D unresolved. Germline lookup yields CDR1 MNHNS and CDR2 SASEGT. Trimming left V 1 base short and J 3 bases short, with 5 bases between. The CDR3 is 13 residues long. This chain's CDR3 is CASSEVGTDTQYF. The CDR3 region has the DNA TGTGCCAGCAGTGAAGTCGGGACAGATACGCAGTATTTT.

About this clone: Sequence at one end of the junction differs from germline and may be a read error. V usage is TRBV6-5 and J usage is TRBJ1-2, with TRBD1 as a possible D gene (6 bases). Germline V gene sequence: CDR1 MNHEY, CDR2 SVGAGI. This CDR3 has 14 amino acids. CDR3 nucleotide sequence: TGTGCCAACAGTATGACAGGAGCTAACTATGGCTACACCTTC. It yields the protein CANSMTGANYGYTF.

A few counts support this clone. Written as DNA, the CDR3 is TGTGCCAGCAGCGAAGGGTCGGCAGGGGGTAATTCACCCCTCCACTTT. Residues: CASSEGSAGGNSPLHF. The chain links TRBV3-1 (or the pseudogene TRBV3-2) to TRBJ1-6; TRBD1 aligns across 7 bases. The ends lost 5 bases at V and 6 bases at J; junction bases unmatched: 10. Germline lookup yields CDR1 LGHDT and CDR2 YNNKEL (reference sequence). This CDR3 comprises 16 residues.

The chain employs TRBV24-1 and TRBJ1-5; 8 bases are a match to TRBD1. This CDR3 has 15 residues. Germline V CDR1 and CDR2: KGHDR, SFDVKD. V lost 4 bases and J lost 8; bases outside the gene matches: 9. The CDR3 reads CATSDSHRGFEPQHF. In DNA form, the CDR3 reads TGTGCCACCAGTGACTCACACAGGGGGTTTGAGCCCCAGCATTTT.

This chain joins TRBV7-6 and TRBJ2-2; D ambiguous. The germline gives CDR1 SGHVS, CDR2 FNYEAQ. The V and J ends lost 5 bases and 7 bases respectively, with 17 bases between them. This CDR3 region has 15 residues. CDR3: CASSTEPYSSGELFF. In DNA, the CDR3 is TGTGCCAGCAGCACGGAACCATACTCTAGCGGGGAGCTGTTTTTT.

The chain couples TRBV30 to TRBJ1-6; the match to TRBD1 covers 9 bases. CDR1 is GTSNPN and CDR2 is SVGIG in the germline V gene (reference sequence). The CDR3 length is 13 residues. Trimming at V came to 4 bases and at J to 10 bases, leaving 5 bases not matched to a gene. CDR3 in amino acids: CAWNGQGNSPLHF. The CDR3 DNA follows: TGTGCCTGGAATGGACAGGGGAACTCACCCCTCCACTTT.

The chain employs TRBV6-5 and TRBJ1-6; D remains ambiguous. The CDR3 length is 13 residues. Germline V gene sequence: CDR1 MNHEY, CDR2 SVGAGI. Trimming stripped 7 bases from V and 5 bases from J, with 9 bases between. The CDR3 spells CASNTADNSPLHF. CDR3 in DNA: TGTGCCAGCAATACGGCGGATAATTCACCCCTCCACTTT.

V is TRBV7-9 and J is TRBJ1-1, with D possibly matching TRBD1 (5 bases). CDR1 and CDR2 (germline): SEHNR, FQNEAQ (reference sequence). V shed 6 bases and J shed 1 base, with 15 bases lying between them. This CDR3 comprises 15 residues. The CDR3 loop reads CASSSSTAQNTEAFF. The CDR3 DNA follows: TGTGCCAGCAGTTCCTCGACAGCACAGAACACTGAAGCTTTCTTT. Complete variable domain (other parts from reference TRBV7-9 and TRBJ1-1): DTGVSQNPRHKITKRGQNVTFRCDPISEHNRLYWYRQTLGQGPEFLTYFQNEAQLEKSRLLSDRFSAERPKGSFSTLEIQRTEQGDSAMYLCASSSSTAQNTEAFFGQGTRLTVV.

The chain uses TRBV6-1 and TRBJ1-2, with TRBD1 identical over 8 bases. This CDR3 comprises 17 residues. Germline CDR1 MNHNS, CDR2 SASEGT. V was clipped by 2 bases and J by 5 bases; unmatched bases: 13. CDR3 sequence (DNA): TGTGCCAGCAGTGAAACAACCTACCCGACAGGGGAGTATGGCTACACCTTC. It yields the protein CASSETTYPTGEYGYTF.

The rearrangement joins TRBV5-1 to TRBJ1-2; TRBD1 matches 12 bases. Unmatched junction bases numbered 7, after V lost 4 bases and J lost 3 bases. CDR3 length equals 16 residues. From germline, CDR1 is SGHRS and CDR2 YFSETQ. The CDR3 here is CASSPGQGAVDYGYTF. The CDR3 DNA reads TGCGCCAGCAGCCCGGGACAGGGGGCGGTCGACTATGGCTACACCTTC.

This sequence joins TRBV6-6 and TRBJ1-1, with a weak D call TRBD1 (6 bases). This CDR3 comprises 14 residues. The germline V gene encodes CDR1 MNHNY and CDR2 SVGAGI (reference sequence). Trimming removed 6 bases at V and 1 base at J, with 12 bases between. CDR3 protein: CASRRGGRNTEAFF. In DNA form, the CDR3 reads TGTGCCAGCAGGAGAGGGGGTAGGAACACTGAAGCTTTCTTT.

The chain combines TRBV28 with TRBJ2-3, with D perhaps matching TRBD1 (6 bases). V lost 4 bases, J lost 6 bases, and 14 bases lay in between. The CDR3 loop spans 14 amino acids. The germline gives CDR1 MDHEN, CDR2 SYDVKM. The CDR3 protein is CASSSLGQGDTQYF. The CDR3 nucleotides read TGTGCCAGCAGTTCCCTAGGGCAGGGGGATACGCAGTATTTT.

The chain carries TRBV7-8 and TRBJ1-2, with TRBD1 matching 9 bases. V gave up 4 bases and J gave up 1 base; unmatched junction bases: 4. The CDR3 consists of 15 residues. Germline loops: CDR1 SGHVS, CDR2 FQNEAQ. CDR3 sequence reads: CASSSPGQGNYGYTF. CDR3 DNA: TGTGCCAGCAGCTCCCCGGGACAGGGTAACTATGGCTACACCTTC.

The chain is built from TRBV7-2 and TRBJ1-3; 7 bases are shared with TRBD1. CDR1 and CDR2 from the germline V gene are SGHTA and FQGNSA. This CDR3 is built from 16 residues. V lost 3 bases and J lost 0; bases outside the gene matches: 5. In nucleotides, the CDR3 is TGTGCCAGCAGCTTGTCTTGGACAGGCTCTGGAAACACCATATATTTT. It translates to CASSLSWTGSGNTIYF.

The rearrangement links TRBV2 to TRBJ1-2; D is perhaps TRBD1 (5 bases). Trimming took off 4 bases at V and 0 bases at J, with 12 bases between the two ends. Looked up from germline, CDR1 is SNHLY and CDR2 is FYNNEI. CDR3 size: 15 residues. The CDR3 nucleotides are TGTGCCAGCAGTGTGGCCCAGGGAACTAACTATGGCTACACCTTC. This codes for CASSVAQGTNYGYTF.

This chain connects TRBV28 to TRBJ2-1; 12 bases align to TRBD1. Trimming took 6 bases from V and 7 from J; bases not matched to a gene: 7. CDR1 is MDHEN, CDR2 SYDVKM, per germline. CDR3 length: 15 residues. The CDR3, as DNA: TGTGCCAGCAGCCCCGGGACAGGGGGCTTGAATGAGCAGTTCTTC. Translation: CASSPGTGGLNEQFF.

The chain couples TRBV18 to TRBJ1-3; weak D call: TRBD1 (6 bases). There are 16 residues in the CDR3. From germline, CDR1 is KGHSH and CDR2 LQKENI. V was trimmed by 0 bases and J by 4 bases, leaving 13 bases between them. The CDR3 loop reads CASSPPFQGKGNTIYF. Written as DNA, the CDR3 is TGTGCCAGCTCACCACCATTTCAGGGGAAAGGAAACACCATATATTTT.